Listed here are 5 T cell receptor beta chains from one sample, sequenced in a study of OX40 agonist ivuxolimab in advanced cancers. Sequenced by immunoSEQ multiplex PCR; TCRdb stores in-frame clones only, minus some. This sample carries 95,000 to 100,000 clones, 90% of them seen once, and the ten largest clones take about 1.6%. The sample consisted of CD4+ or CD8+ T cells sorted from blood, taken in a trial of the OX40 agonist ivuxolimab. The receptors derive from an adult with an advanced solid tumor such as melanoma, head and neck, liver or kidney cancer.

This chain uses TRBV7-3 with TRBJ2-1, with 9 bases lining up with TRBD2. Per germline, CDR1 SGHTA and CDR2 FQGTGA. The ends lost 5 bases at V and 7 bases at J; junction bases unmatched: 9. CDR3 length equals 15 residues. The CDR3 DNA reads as TGTGCCAGCAGCCTGGGCCTAGCGGGATTTAATGAGCAGTTCTTC. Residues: CASSLGLAGFNEQFF.

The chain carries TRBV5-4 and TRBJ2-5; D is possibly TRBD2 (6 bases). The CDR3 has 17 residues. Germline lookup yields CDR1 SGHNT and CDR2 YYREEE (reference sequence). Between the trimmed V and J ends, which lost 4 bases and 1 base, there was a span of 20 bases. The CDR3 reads CASSPEGQFFFQETQYF. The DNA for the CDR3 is TGTGCCAGCAGCCCGGAGGGCCAGTTCTTTTTCCAAGAGACCCAGTACTTC.

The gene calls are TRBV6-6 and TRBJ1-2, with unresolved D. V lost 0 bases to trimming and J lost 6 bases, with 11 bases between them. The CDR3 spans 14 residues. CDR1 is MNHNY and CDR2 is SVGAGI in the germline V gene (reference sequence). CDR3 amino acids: CASSYSPPTDGYTF. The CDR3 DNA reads TGTGCCAGCAGTTACTCCCCCCCGACGGATGGCTACACCTTC.

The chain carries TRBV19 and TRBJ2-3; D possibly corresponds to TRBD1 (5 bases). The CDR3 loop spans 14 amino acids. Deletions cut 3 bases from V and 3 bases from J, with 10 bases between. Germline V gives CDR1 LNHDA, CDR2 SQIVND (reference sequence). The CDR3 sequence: CASSIQGRTDTQYF. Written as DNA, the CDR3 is TGTGCCAGTAGTATCCAGGGAAGGACAGATACGCAGTATTTT.

CDR3 coding DNA: TGTGCCAGCAGCTCCATCCGGACTAGCGGGGCCTCCTACAATGAGCAGTTCTTC. Translation gives CASSSIRTSGASYNEQFF. V and J are TRBV5-4 and TRBJ2-1, with TRBD2 identical over 12 bases. J was trimmed by 0 bases and V by 3 bases; bases with no gene match: 7. The CDR3 is 18 amino acids. Germline assignment: CDR1 SGHNT and CDR2 YYREEE (reference sequence). The whole variable domain, remainder taken from reference TRBV5-4 and TRBJ2-1, is ETGVTQSPTHLIKTRGQQVTLRCSSQSGHNTVSWYQQALGQGPQFIFQYYREEENGRGNFPPRFSGLQFPNYSSELNVNALELDDSALYLCASSSIRTSGASYNEQFFGPGTRLTVL.